These 31 T cell receptor beta chains were all obtained from the same sample, sequenced in a study of blood T cell repertoires in COVID-19. Profiled with immunoSEQ multiplex PCR; TCRdb holds only in-frame clones, not every one. The repertoire holds about 75,000 clones, 79% seen once, with 5.4% in the top ten. Material: peripheral blood. These TCRs come from a woman older than 75 with active or convalescent COVID-19.

This rearrangement joins TRBV29-1 to TRBJ1-2; tentative D call: TRBD1 (5 bases). Germline-derived CDR1 and CDR2 are SQVTM and ANQGSEA. With 8 bases removed from V and 8 bases from J, the gap between germline ends came to 15 bases. This CDR3 has 11 residues. This CDR3 is CSFRRGDGYTF. DNA for the CDR3: TGCAGCTTCCGGCGGGGGGACGGCTACACCTTC.

The CDR3 DNA is TGTGCCAGCAGTTACTCGGCAGGGGGAACAGATACGCAGTATTTT. It yields the protein CASSYSAGGTDTQYF. The rearrangement links TRBV6-2 or TRBV6-3 to TRBJ2-3; 7 nucleotides match TRBD1. This CDR3 comprises 15 residues. Germline trimming cut 0 bases from V and 3 bases from J; bases unmatched to any gene: 3. Looked up from germline, CDR1 is MNHEY and CDR2 is SVGEGT.

The J gene is TRBJ1-1, the V gene TRBV5-4, with TRBD1 as a possible D gene (6 bases). V was trimmed by 1 base and J by 6 bases, leaving 13 bases between them. The CDR3 is 14 residues long. Looked up from germline, CDR1 is SGHNT and CDR2 is YYREEE (reference sequence). CDR3 nucleotides: TGTGCCAGCAGCTTGCTTCAGGGGCGGGCTGAAGCTTTCTTT. Protein sequence: CASSLLQGRAEAFF.

This chain uses TRBV9 with TRBJ1-2; D gene ambiguous. The CDR3 sequence is 15 residues long. Germline V CDR1 and CDR2: SGDLS, YYNGEE. V was pared by 2 bases and J by 7 bases, with 18 bases between. CDR3 nucleotide sequence: TGTGCCAGCAGCGTGACCCAGGACGGAGGAGGTGGCTACACCTTC. Protein sequence: CASSVTQDGGGGYTF.

The chain joins TRBV19 to TRBJ1-3; 7 positions agree with TRBD1. The trim removed 7 bases at V and 2 bases at J, leaving 5 bases unmatched. In germline, CDR1 is LNHDA, CDR2 SQIVND (reference sequence). The CDR3 extends over 14 amino acids. The CDR3 protein is CASNRGGTGNTIYF. For the CDR3, the DNA is TGTGCCAGTAACAGGGGAGGAACTGGAAACACCATATATTTT.

The chain recombines TRBV18 with TRBJ2-2; 7 bases line up with TRBD1. Per the germline V gene, CDR1 is KGHSH and CDR2 is LQKENI. V shed 5 bases and J 7 bases; nucleotides not matched to a gene: 7. This CDR3 region has 14 residues. CDR3 sequence: CASSNQGVDGELFF. The CDR3 nucleotides are TGTGCCAGCTCAAATCAGGGGGTCGACGGGGAGCTGTTTTTT.

The chain combines TRBV28 with TRBJ1-6; D gene uncertain. The V end was cut by 6 bases, the J end by 3 bases, with 12 bases between. This CDR3 region has 15 residues. CDR1 is MDHEN and CDR2 is SYDVKM in the germline V gene. Written as DNA, the CDR3 is TGTGCCAGCAGCCTACTCCTGGTCTATAATTCACCCCTCCACTTT. It translates to CASSLLLVYNSPLHF.

The chain joins TRBV19 to TRBJ2-5; a possible D gene is TRBD1 (6 bases). This CDR3 is 14 amino acids long. The V gene's germline CDR1 is LNHDA and CDR2 SQIVND (reference sequence). Between the trimmed V and J ends, which lost 3 bases and 0 bases, there was a span of 8 bases. The chain's CDR3 is CASSITGYQETQYF. The DNA for the CDR3 is TGTGCCAGTAGTATCACAGGGTACCAAGAGACCCAGTACTTC.

The chain links TRBV29-1 to TRBJ1-3; D uncertain. CDR1 and CDR2 from the germline V gene are SQVTM and ANQGSEA. This CDR3 has 14 residues. The ends were cut back, 2 bases at V and 1 base at J, with 9 bases in the middle. The DNA of the CDR3 is TGCAGCGTTGAAAAGTACAGATCTGGAAACACCATATATTTT. Amino acid sequence: CSVEKYRSGNTIYF.

The rearrangement uses TRBV3-1 (or the pseudogene TRBV3-2) and TRBJ1-1; 9 bases map to TRBD1. Germline V CDR1 and CDR2: LGHDT, YNNKEL (reference sequence). This CDR3 is 15 amino acids long. V shed 5 bases and J 5 bases; nucleotides not matched to a gene: 9. CDR3 DNA: TGTGCCAGCAGCACCCGACAGGGGGGAGGGACTGAAGCTTTCTTT. This gives the protein CASSTRQGGGTEAFF.

This chain links TRBV27 with TRBJ2-1; D call uncertain. This CDR3 comprises 17 residues. The germline V and J ends were trimmed by 6 bases and 0 bases, with 18 bases remaining between them. Germline V gene sequence: CDR1 MNHEY, CDR2 SMNVEV (reference sequence). CDR3 region: CASSPDVGSSSYNEQFF. As DNA, the CDR3 is TGTGCCAGCAGCCCAGACGTCGGGTCGAGCTCCTACAATGAGCAGTTCTTC.

The chain links TRBV27 to TRBJ2-3; 14 nucleotides align to TRBD2. With V trimmed by 11 bases and J by 1 base, 11 bases remained unmatched. Germline CDR1 MNHEY, CDR2 SMNVEV (reference sequence). CDR3 size: 17 residues. The CDR3 DNA sequence: TGTGCCGGACACTCAGGACTAGCGGGAGGTGGCACAGATACGCAGTATTTT. Protein sequence: CAGHSGLAGGGTDTQYF.

As DNA, the CDR3 is TGTGCCAGCAGCCCCCGTGGGGGCCCCCTCTACAATGAGCAGTTCTTC. It translates to CASSPRGGPLYNEQFF. J is TRBJ2-1 and V is TRBV5-5, with a weak D call TRBD1 (6 bases). CDR3 length: 16 amino acids. Trimming took 4 bases from V and 3 from J, leaving 17 bases between them. Germline-derived CDR1 and CDR2 are SGHKS and YYEKEE (reference sequence).

The chain links TRBV7-2 to TRBJ2-4, with 9 bases fitting TRBD2. The CDR3 has 17 residues. J lost 0 bases, V lost 5 bases, and 8 bases had no gene match. Germline V gene sequence: CDR1 SGHTA, CDR2 FQGNSA. CDR3 sequence: CASSLARGGLAKNIQYF. The CDR3 nucleotides are TGTGCCAGCAGCCTCGCGCGGGGGGGATTAGCCAAAAACATTCAGTACTTC.

The chain couples TRBV28 to TRBJ2-1, with 11 bases matching TRBD2. Per germline, CDR1 MDHEN and CDR2 SYDVKM. The CDR3 spans 18 residues. V trimming: 3 bases; J trimming: 6 bases; junction bases outside the gene matches: 13. CDR3 protein: CASSLFPSGRRGGNEQFF. The CDR3, as DNA: TGTGCCAGCAGTTTGTTCCCTAGCGGGAGGAGGGGAGGCAATGAGCAGTTCTTC.

The chain recombines TRBV2 with TRBJ2-7, with TRBD1 as a possible D gene (5 bases). The germline V gene has CDR1 SNHLY and CDR2 FYNNEI. The CDR3 has 16 residues. Trimming took off 2 bases at V and 0 bases at J, with 14 bases between the two ends. For the CDR3, the DNA is TGTGCCAGCAGTGAATCATGGGGCCTCATCTCCTACGAGCAGTACTTC. It specifies CASSESWGLISYEQYF.

This clone was seen just once. The V call is TRBV13, the J call TRBJ2-1, with a weak D call TRBD2 (5 bases). Germline lookup yields CDR1 PRHDT and CDR2 FYEKMQ (reference sequence). V was clipped by 3 bases and J by 9 bases, with 12 bases between them. The CDR3 length is 13 residues. Written as DNA, the CDR3 is TGTGCCAGCAGCTTGGTATCGAGCGGTGAGCAGTTCTTC. Amino acids: CASSLVSSGEQFF.

V gene TRBV18 combines with J gene TRBJ2-7, with TRBD1 matching 12 bases. The V gene's germline CDR1 is KGHSH and CDR2 LQKENI. V gave up 6 bases and J gave up 6 bases; unmatched junction bases: 12. The CDR3 spans 16 residues. The CDR3 is CASSQRQGQGALEQYF. CDR3 nucleotides: TGTGCCAGCTCCCAACGACAGGGACAGGGGGCGCTCGAGCAGTACTTC.

The chain uses TRBV4-1 and TRBJ2-2; the D gene is possibly TRBD2 (7 bases). Germline V gene sequence: CDR1 MGHRA, CDR2 YSYEKL. The CDR3 runs to 17 residues. V gave up 4 bases and J gave up 5 bases, with 20 bases separating them. The CDR3 is CASSLRGAGESTGELFF. CDR3 in DNA: TGCGCCAGCAGCCTCCGGGGGGCGGGAGAATCGACCGGGGAGCTGTTTTTT.

The chain carries TRBV2 and TRBJ1-5, with no clear D. Trimming cost V 2 bases and J 0 bases, with 5 bases left between them. The CDR3 totals 14 residues. The V gene's germline CDR1 is SNHLY and CDR2 FYNNEI. CDR3 loop: CASSEQYSNQPQHF. CDR3 nucleotides: TGTGCCAGCAGTGAACAGTATAGCAATCAGCCCCAGCATTTT.

V usage is TRBV6-5 and J usage is TRBJ2-3; D might be TRBD2 (6 bases). Germline-derived CDR1 and CDR2 are MNHEY and SVGAGI. The CDR3 consists of 16 residues. V lost 0 bases to trimming and J lost 1 base, with 11 bases between them. This CDR3 reads CASSYSLGLGTDTQYF. CDR3 coding DNA: TGTGCCAGCAGTTACTCATTGGGACTGGGCACAGATACGCAGTATTTT.

The sample holds a few counts of this clone. The chain has TRBV6-1 and TRBJ1-2; no clear D. CDR1 is MNHNS, CDR2 SASEGT, per germline. CDR3 length: 11 residues. V was pared by 6 bases and J by 7 bases, with 9 bases between. The CDR3, as DNA: TGTGCCAGCAGCCGCGGACTTGGCTACACCTTC. Protein: CASSRGLGYTF.

This chain links TRBV5-1 with TRBJ2-5; 10 positions match TRBD1. This CDR3 comprises 16 residues. Germline V gives CDR1 SGHRS, CDR2 YFSETQ. Trimming cost V 4 bases and J 1 base; bases outside gene matches: 7. CDR3: CASSPRTGGPQETQYF. CDR3 bases: TGCGCCAGCAGCCCTCGGACAGGGGGGCCCCAAGAGACCCAGTACTTC.

V gene TRBV6-5 combines with J gene TRBJ2-5; TRBD2 aligns across 9 bases. J lost 5 bases, V lost 2 bases, and 9 bases had no gene match. The CDR3 length is 16 residues. The V gene's germline CDR1 is MNHEY and CDR2 SVGAGI. For the CDR3, the DNA is TGTGCCAGCAGTTACGGGGGCGGGAGGGCCGCCGAGACCCAGTACTTC. Protein product: CASSYGGGRAAETQYF.

The genes are TRBV2 and TRBJ1-2; 9 nucleotides match TRBD1. V shed 6 bases, J shed 7 bases, and the junction held 12 bases outside the gene matches. The CDR3 has 15 residues. The germline gives CDR1 SNHLY, CDR2 FYNNEI. CDR3 region: CASRTGTGSNRGYTF. CDR3 in DNA: TGTGCCAGCAGAACCGGGACAGGGAGTAATCGTGGCTACACCTTC.

The gene calls are TRBV5-1 and TRBJ1-2; 9 nucleotides agree with TRBD1. CDR1 is SGHRS and CDR2 is YFSETQ in the germline V gene. The CDR3 is 15 residues long. V shed 3 bases and J 3 bases; nucleotides not matched to a gene: 6. The CDR3 bases are TGCGCCAGCAGCTACCAGACAGGGGGTCACTATGGCTACACCTTC. Residues: CASSYQTGGHYGYTF.

This sequence joins TRBV2 and TRBJ2-3; D might be TRBD2 (5 bases). Trimming removed 4 bases from V and 2 bases from J, with 13 bases in between. This CDR3 contains 15 residues. Germline V CDR1 and CDR2: SNHLY, FYNNEI. The CDR3 DNA follows: TGTGCCAGCAGTGTCGGCGGCGGGTACACAGATACGCAGTATTTT. Protein sequence: CASSVGGGYTDTQYF.

This chain uses TRBV6-5 with TRBJ2-3; TRBD1 matches 7 bases. V lost 7 bases and J lost 3; bases outside the gene matches: 7. The CDR3 spans 14 residues. The germline V gene has CDR1 MNHEY and CDR2 SVGAGI. CDR3 residues: CASTTGMRTDTQYF. The CDR3, as DNA: TGTGCCAGCACGACAGGGATGCGAACAGATACGCAGTATTTT.

This clone is a singleton in its sample. The chain links TRBV11-1 to TRBJ2-1, with a tentative D call TRBD2 (5 bases). Germline V lookup: CDR1 SGHAT, CDR2 FQDESV (reference sequence). Trimming pared 8 bases from V and 2 bases from J, leaving 16 bases between. The CDR3 has 15 amino acids. For the CDR3, the DNA is TGTGCCAGCTGTTGGGCCGCGGGCCCCTACAATGAGCAGTTCTTC. It codes for CASCWAAGPYNEQFF.

The chain carries TRBV5-1 and TRBJ1-1; D gene unclear. Per the germline V gene, CDR1 is SGHRS and CDR2 is YFSETQ. V shed 1 base and J shed 1 base, with 20 bases lying between them. This CDR3 has 18 amino acids. CDR3 DNA: TGCGCCAGCAGCTTGTCTGGTGGAGAAAGTATTGGGAACACTGAAGCTTTCTTT. Translation: CASSLSGGESIGNTEAFF.

V and J are TRBV7-6 and TRBJ1-3; TRBD1 is a possible D gene (6 bases). The V and J ends lost 5 bases and 3 bases respectively, with 8 bases between them. CDR3 length: 13 amino acids. The V gene's germline CDR1 is SGHVS and CDR2 FNYEAQ. CDR3 protein: CASSQGSGNTIYF. The CDR3 nucleotides read TGTGCCAGCAGCCAGGGGAGTGGAAACACCATATATTTT.